The rows below give T cell receptor beta chains drawn from one sample of a study of identical twins. From the 5' RACE reads, TCRdb called clonotypes with MiXCR, one entry per CDR3 protein. The sample records approximately 530,000 distinct CDR3 sequences, about a fifth being singletons. These records were also assigned to another study, of yellow fever vaccine responses in identical twins.

The sequenced sample consisted of CD4+ T cells sorted from blood. The receptors here all came from a woman between 18 and 29 years old in good health. The CDR3 runs from the conserved cysteine through the conserved F or W. Fields, in order: CDR3 protein, D gene, J gene, V gene. A D gene is named only where the DNA matches it firmly.

cdr3_aa: CASSLMSGSGETQYF
d_call: .
j_call: TRBJ2-5
v_call: TRBV5-6

cdr3_aa: CASSLHPGTGDTGELFF
d_call: TRBD1
j_call: TRBJ2-2
v_call: TRBV5-1

cdr3_aa: CASSPPWSRRNTEAFF
d_call: .
j_call: TRBJ1-1
v_call: TRBV6-1

cdr3_aa: CASSIRGVSTDTQYF
d_call: .
j_call: TRBJ2-3
v_call: TRBV5-5

cdr3_aa: CASSRVDTEAFF
d_call: .
j_call: TRBJ1-1
v_call: TRBV18

cdr3_aa: CATSIGGSGANVLTF
d_call: .
j_call: TRBJ2-6
v_call: TRBV6-1

cdr3_aa: CASSLGSGTVDNEQFF
d_call: TRBD1
j_call: TRBJ2-1
v_call: TRBV7-9

cdr3_aa: CSVDTSGFYNEQFF
d_call: TRBD2
j_call: TRBJ2-1
v_call: TRBV29-1

cdr3_aa: CSGDRENSPLHF
d_call: TRBD1
j_call: TRBJ1-6
v_call: TRBV29-1

cdr3_aa: CASSLGIKPYEQYF
d_call: .
j_call: TRBJ2-7
v_call: TRBV9

cdr3_aa: CASSWTAYNSPLHF
d_call: .
j_call: TRBJ1-6
v_call: TRBV12-3/TRBV12-4

cdr3_aa: CSARDLAGGNVEETQYF
d_call: TRBD2
j_call: TRBJ2-5
v_call: TRBV20-1

cdr3_aa: CSANRRLANTEAFF
d_call: .
j_call: TRBJ1-1
v_call: TRBV29-1

cdr3_aa: CASSYSSYGYTF
d_call: .
j_call: TRBJ1-2
v_call: TRBV12-3/TRBV12-4

cdr3_aa: CASSIGGNYEQYF
d_call: .
j_call: TRBJ2-7
v_call: TRBV5-1

cdr3_aa: CATSDRNIQYF
d_call: .
j_call: TRBJ2-4
v_call: TRBV24-1